A selection of T cell receptor beta chains follows, all from one sample in a study of PD-1 and CTLA-4 blockade in melanoma. Produced via immunoSEQ multiplex PCR; TCRdb's table is partial and in-frame only. The sample contains tens of thousands of clones, around 88% of which appear only once. The sequencing used CD8+ T cells from peripheral blood, collected before anti-PD-1 treatment. The receptors come from a human donor with melanoma. The CDR3 runs from the conserved cysteine through the conserved F or W. The order of the fields is V gene, J gene, D gene, clone size, CDR3 protein, CDR3 DNA. The D gene is left open where the match is weak. Size values are once, few and many counts, or a class for expanded clones, and some rows have none.

v_call: TRBV7-9; j_call: TRBJ2-3; d_call: TRBD2; clone_size: NA; cdr3_aa: CASSSGTSGGDTDTQYF; cdr3_nt: TGTGCCAGCAGCTCGGGGACTAGCGGGGGGGACACAGATACGCAGTATTTT
v_call: TRBV4-1; j_call: TRBJ1-3; d_call: NA; clone_size: few; cdr3_aa: CASSPRGYSGNTIYF; cdr3_nt: TGCGCCAGCAGCCCCAGGGGCTACTCTGGAAACACCATATATTTT
v_call: TRBV28; j_call: TRBJ2-3; d_call: TRBD1; clone_size: once; cdr3_aa: CASSLRTGFSTDTQYF; cdr3_nt: TGTGCCAGCAGTTTACGGACAGGGTTTTCCACAGATACGCAGTATTTT
v_call: TRBV7-2; j_call: TRBJ2-7; d_call: NA; clone_size: NA; cdr3_aa: CASSLAPPGYYEQYF; cdr3_nt: TGTGCCAGCAGCTTAGCCCCGCCAGGCTACTACGAGCAGTACTTC
v_call: TRBV28; j_call: TRBJ1-4; d_call: TRBD1; clone_size: NA; cdr3_aa: CASSHTGDATNEKLFF; cdr3_nt: TGTGCCAGCAGTCATACAGGGGACGCAACTAATGAAAAACTGTTTTTT
v_call: TRBV4-1; j_call: TRBJ2-3; d_call: TRBD1; clone_size: NA; cdr3_aa: CASSQDLVGTGDFTDTQYF; cdr3_nt: TGCGCCAGCAGCCAAGATCTTGTGGGGACAGGGGATTTCACAGATACGCAGTATTTT
v_call: TRBV11-2; j_call: TRBJ2-3; d_call: NA; clone_size: NA; cdr3_aa: CASSLGLRLAADTQYF; cdr3_nt: TGTGCCAGCAGCTTAGGCCTCCGGCTAGCCGCAGATACGCAGTATTTT
v_call: TRBV5-1; j_call: TRBJ2-7; d_call: TRBD2; clone_size: few; cdr3_aa: CASSPGLAGAREQYF; cdr3_nt: TGCGCCAGCAGCCCGGGACTAGCGGGGGCAAGGGAGCAGTACTTC
v_call: TRBV11-2; j_call: TRBJ1-2; d_call: NA; clone_size: NA; cdr3_aa: CASSLAGANYGYTF; cdr3_nt: TGTGCCAGCAGCTTAGCTGGGGCTAACTATGGCTACACCTTC
v_call: TRBV29-1; j_call: TRBJ2-3; d_call: TRBD2; clone_size: NA; cdr3_aa: CSVEGTSGAIRTDTQYF; cdr3_nt: TGCAGCGTTGAAGGGACTAGCGGGGCTATCCGCACAGATACGCAGTATTTT